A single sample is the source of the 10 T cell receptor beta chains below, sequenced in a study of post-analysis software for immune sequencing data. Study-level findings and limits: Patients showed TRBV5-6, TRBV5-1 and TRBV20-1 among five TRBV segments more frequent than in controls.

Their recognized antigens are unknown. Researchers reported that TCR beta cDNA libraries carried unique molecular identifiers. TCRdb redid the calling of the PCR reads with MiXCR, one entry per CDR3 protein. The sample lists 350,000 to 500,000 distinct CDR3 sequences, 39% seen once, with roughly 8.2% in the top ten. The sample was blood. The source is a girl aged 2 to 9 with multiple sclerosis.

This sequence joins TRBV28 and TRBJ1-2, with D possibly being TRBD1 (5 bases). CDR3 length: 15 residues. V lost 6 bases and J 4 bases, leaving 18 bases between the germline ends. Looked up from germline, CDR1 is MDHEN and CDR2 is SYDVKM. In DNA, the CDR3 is TGTGCCAGCAGACAGGACATTTCTGGGGGCTATGGCTACACCTTC. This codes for CASRQDISGGYGYTF.

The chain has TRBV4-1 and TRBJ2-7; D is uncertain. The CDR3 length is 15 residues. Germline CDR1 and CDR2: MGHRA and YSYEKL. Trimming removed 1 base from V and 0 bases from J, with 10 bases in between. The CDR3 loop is CASSQGMASSYEQYF. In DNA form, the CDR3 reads TGCGCCAGCAGCCAAGGCATGGCTAGCTCCTACGAGCAGTACTTC.

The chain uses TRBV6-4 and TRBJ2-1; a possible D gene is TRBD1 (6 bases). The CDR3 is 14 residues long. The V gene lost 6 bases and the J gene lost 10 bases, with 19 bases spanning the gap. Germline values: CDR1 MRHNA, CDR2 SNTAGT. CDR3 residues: CASSRDMGREEQFF. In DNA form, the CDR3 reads TGTGCCAGCAGCCGGGACATGGGTAGGGAAGAGCAGTTCTTC.

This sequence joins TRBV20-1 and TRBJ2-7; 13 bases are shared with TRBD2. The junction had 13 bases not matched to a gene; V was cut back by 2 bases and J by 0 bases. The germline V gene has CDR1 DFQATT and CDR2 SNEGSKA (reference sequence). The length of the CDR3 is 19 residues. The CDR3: CSARTTAGTSGISSYEQYF. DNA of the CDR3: TGCAGTGCTAGAACCACAGCTGGGACTAGCGGGATTTCCTCCTACGAGCAGTACTTC.

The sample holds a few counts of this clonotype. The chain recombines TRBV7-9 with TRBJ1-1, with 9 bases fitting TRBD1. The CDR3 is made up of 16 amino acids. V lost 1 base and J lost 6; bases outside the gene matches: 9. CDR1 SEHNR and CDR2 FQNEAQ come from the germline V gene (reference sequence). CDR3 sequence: CASSLVGTGRTPEAFF. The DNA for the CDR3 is TGTGCCAGCAGCTTAGTTGGGACAGGGAGAACCCCTGAAGCTTTCTTT.

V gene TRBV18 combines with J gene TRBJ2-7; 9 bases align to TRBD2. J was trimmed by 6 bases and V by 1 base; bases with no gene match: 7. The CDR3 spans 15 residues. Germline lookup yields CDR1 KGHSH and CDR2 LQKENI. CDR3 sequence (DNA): TGTGCCAGCTCACCACTGAACGAAGCGGGAGGCGAGCAGTACTTC. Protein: CASSPLNEAGGEQYF.

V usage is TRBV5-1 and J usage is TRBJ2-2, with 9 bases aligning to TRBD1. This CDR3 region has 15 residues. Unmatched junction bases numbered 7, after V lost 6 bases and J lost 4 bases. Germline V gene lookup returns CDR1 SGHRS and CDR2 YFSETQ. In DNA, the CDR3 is TGCGCCAGCACGGCGACAGGGGGTCTCACCGGGGAGCTGTTTTTT. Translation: CASTATGGLTGELFF.

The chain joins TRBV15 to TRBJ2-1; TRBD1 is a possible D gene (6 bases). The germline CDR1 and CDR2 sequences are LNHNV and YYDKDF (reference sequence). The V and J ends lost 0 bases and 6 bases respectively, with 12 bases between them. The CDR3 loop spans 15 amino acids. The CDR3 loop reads CATSRDRQAGNEQFF. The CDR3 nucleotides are TGTGCCACCAGCAGAGATCGACAGGCGGGCAATGAGCAGTTCTTC.

The CDR3 loop reads CASRPGQGAGQPQHF. For the CDR3, the DNA is TGTGCCAGCAGACCAGGACAGGGGGCCGGTCAGCCCCAGCATTTT. The rearrangement links TRBV27 to TRBJ1-5; 11 nucleotides line up with TRBD1. Per germline, CDR1 MNHEY and CDR2 SMNVEV (reference sequence). The CDR3 has 15 amino acids. Germline trimming cut 6 bases from V and 6 bases from J; bases unmatched to any gene: 7.

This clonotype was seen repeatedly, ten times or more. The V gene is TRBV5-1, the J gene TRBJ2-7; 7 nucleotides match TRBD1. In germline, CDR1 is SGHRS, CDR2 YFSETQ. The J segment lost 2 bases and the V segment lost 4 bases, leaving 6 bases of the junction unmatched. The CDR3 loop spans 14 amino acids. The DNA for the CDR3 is TGCGCCAGCAGCCCGGGGACAGACACCTACGAGCAGTACTTC. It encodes CASSPGTDTYEQYF.